The present T cell receptor beta chain was sequenced within a study of beta chain features in type 1 diabetes. At the level of the study: Sorted cells examined across all samples numbered 107,917,701.

Expressed TCRB transcripts were sequenced, since all the RNA that had been isolated was reverse transcribed. Clones were sequenced by immunoSEQ multiplex PCR, and TCRdb holds only the in-frame ones, with some missing. The table lists nearly 250,000 clones, around 65% of them singletons, with 0.053% in the top ten. The clonotype originates from a man aged 25 to 40 in good health. The sequencing sample was made of naive CD4+ T cells from blood.

In nucleotides, the CDR3 is TGTGCCTGGAGTTACAGGGTTCCATACGAGCAGTACTTC. This translates into CAWSYRVPYEQYF. The rearrangement joins TRBV30 to TRBJ2-7; perhaps TRBD1 as D (6 bases). The ends were cut back, 2 bases at V and 4 bases at J, with 12 bases in the middle. This CDR3 contains 13 residues. Germline V lookup: CDR1 GTSNPN, CDR2 SVGIG (reference sequence).